This T cell receptor beta chain was captured in a study of T cell responses to AZD1222 COVID-19 vaccine. General study points: Baseline antibody screening turned up just a handful of seropositive AZD1222 recipients. There were repertoire samples only from the period after the peak T cell response.

The protocol was immunoSEQ multiplex PCR, while the TCRdb copy is restricted to in-frame clones and leaves out a portion. Among about 120,000 clones, about 90% were seen once, and the ten largest hold 6.5% to 9%. In the case of this clone: Its specificity is not known.

The CDR3 spans 12 residues. CDR1 and CDR2 (germline): SQVTM, ANQGSEA. J lost 7 bases, V lost 5 bases, and 3 bases had no gene match. The material was peripheral blood, obtained on day 0 of AZD1222 vaccination. The origin of this receptor is an adult in good health. The rearrangement links TRBV29-1 to TRBJ2-1, with TRBD2 matching 9 bases. The CDR3 here is CSVLAGLNEQFF. Written as DNA, the CDR3 is TGCAGCGTTCTAGCGGGGTTGAATGAGCAGTTCTTC.